Included here is one T cell receptor (beta chain) sequence, with context. Its antigen is currently unknown. This specimen belongs to a study of T cells in Graves' hyperthyroidism and ophthalmopathy. Study results and limitations: Separation of ophthalmopathy from stable hyperthyroidism was achieved by a 13 V-J model.

Amplification yielded TCR beta CDR3 regions, with RNA transcripts as the source. Carried out on the TCR CDR3, a first-round RT-PCR used the HTBI primer set. MiXCR, run by TCRdb on the multiplex PCR reads, gives a single entry per CDR3 protein. Here the sample spans nearly 750,000 distinct CDR3 sequences, roughly 32% being singletons. The specimen was blood. The clonotype originates from a woman aged 40-49 years with Graves' hyperthyroidism.

The CDR3 DNA reads TGCGCCAGCAGCACAGGGGACGCTAACTATGGCTACACCTTC. It specifies CASSTGDANYGYTF. This sequence joins TRBV5-1 and TRBJ1-2, with TRBD1 matching 7 bases. The CDR3 is 14 residues long. J gave up 0 bases and V 4 bases, and 3 bases lay outside the gene matches. Germline V gives CDR1 SGHRS, CDR2 YFSETQ. Full variable domain (rest looked up from reference TRBV5-1 and TRBJ1-2): KAGVTQTPRYLIKTRGQQVTLSCSPISGHRSVSWYQQTPGQGLQFLFEYFSETQRNKGNFPGRFSGRQFSNSRSEMNVSTLELGDSALYLCASSTGDANYGYTFGSGTRLTVV.